This entry describes one T cell receptor beta chain. The data were obtained in a study of blood T cell repertoires in COVID-19. Study-level information: T cells, B-cell-depleted T cells, or PBMCs provided the cDNA or gDNA that served as material.

The ends lost 5 bases at V and 5 bases at J; junction bases unmatched: 9. This CDR3 has 15 residues. Germline values: CDR1 SEHNR, CDR2 FQNEAQ (reference sequence). Original data processing: Nucleated cell number was recorded as an estimate derived from reference gene primer amplification. Repertoires were generated with immunoSEQ multiplex PCR, while TCRdb's copy carries only in-frame clones and drops some. That table gives V, J and clone size, and the DNA gave D and trimming. The data show tens of thousands of clones, with over 75% seen just once and about 2.9% held by the top ten. The source material was peripheral blood. This sequence originates from a woman of 80 years or more with acute or convalescent COVID-19. The chain links TRBV7-9 to TRBJ1-2; TRBD1 matches at 9 bases. The CDR3, as DNA: TGTGCCAGCAGCCCGCCGGGACAGGGAAGTTATGGCTACACCTTC. This encodes CASSPPGQGSYGYTF.